This T cell receptor (beta chain) was found in a study of cytomegalovirus exposure and HLA in healthy donors. The PCR made use of 60 Vbeta and 13 Jbeta primers. Generated by immunoSEQ multiplex PCR, the TCRdb table keeps only in-frame clones and is missing some. Counted here are 100,000 or so clones, under 85% occurring once; the ten biggest clones make up 1.3%. V lost 0 bases, J lost 7 bases, and 9 bases lay in between. Germline loops: CDR1 SEHNR, CDR2 FQNEAQ (reference sequence). The length of the CDR3 is 13 residues. The chain has TRBV7-9 and TRBJ2-5; D perhaps matches TRBD1 (6 bases). The sequence came from a man younger than 40 in good health and CMV-seronegative. Sequencing input: PBMCs. The CDR3 DNA reads as TGTGCCAGCAGCTTAGCAGGGGGTCGGACCCAGTACTTC. The encoded protein is CASSLAGGRTQYF.